This TCR beta chain was captured in a study of memory CD4+ T cells and cytomegalovirus serostatus. For the study at large: Healthy Belgian adult donors included about nine CMV-positive and more than 20 CMV-negative people.

This table comes from immunoSEQ multiplex PCR, and its TCRdb copy is limited to in-frame clones, with some not included. The table records approximately 41,000 clones, roughly four fifths of them present only once. This CDR3 spans 14 amino acids. The germline V and J ends were trimmed by 6 bases and 3 bases, with 14 bases remaining between them. Germline loops: CDR1 MNHEY, CDR2 SVGAGI. Single viable CD3+CD4+CD8-CD45RO+ cells were sorted as the memory CD4+ T cells. CD4+ T cells were isolated by positive magnetic selection. Material: memory CD4+ T cells from blood. The source of this sequence is an adult in good health and CMV-seronegative. The chain employs TRBV6-5 and TRBJ1-1, with D possibly being TRBD1 (5 bases). CDR3 region: CASSPGLTHTEAFF. As DNA, the CDR3 is TGTGCCAGCAGCCCGGGACTGACCCACACTGAAGCTTTCTTT.